One and the same sample provided the 22 T cell receptor beta chains below, sequenced in a study of cytomegalovirus exposure and HLA in healthy donors. PCR amplification relied on 60 Vbeta primers (plus 13 Jbeta primers). Profiling relied on immunoSEQ multiplex PCR, and the TCRdb table lists in-frame clones only, not all of them. The sample consists of around 150,000 clones, 82% of them appearing once. Material for sequencing was PBMCs. These receptors were collected from a girl aged 2-15 years in good health and CMV-seropositive.

The table lists this clone with a few counts. The chain is built from TRBV30 and TRBJ2-5; 9 bases match TRBD2. Germline loops: CDR1 GTSNPN, CDR2 SVGIG (reference sequence). The CDR3 consists of 16 residues. V gave up 4 bases and J gave up 5 bases; unmatched junction bases: 14. CDR3 in DNA: TGTGCCTGGAACGATCGGATAGCGGGAGCCCGGGAGACCCAGTACTTC. Translating it yields CAWNDRIAGARETQYF. Using reference TRBV30 and TRBJ2-5 for the parts outside the CDR3, the full variable domain is SQTIHQWPATLVQPVGSPLSLECTVEGTSNPNLYWYRQAAGRGLQLLFYSVGIGQISSEVPQNLSASRPQDRQFILSSKKLLLSDSGFYLCAWNDRIAGARETQYFGPGTRLLVL.

The rearrangement links TRBV7-8 to TRBJ1-5, with 9 bases lining up with TRBD1. V dropped 3 bases and J dropped 5; count of bases not matched to a gene: 11. The CDR3 is made up of 17 amino acids. CDR1 is SGHVS, CDR2 FQNEAQ, per germline. The CDR3 region has the DNA TGTGCCAGCAGCTTCACAGGGGGCTCAAATCTTCATCAGCCCCAGCATTTT. Protein sequence: CASSFTGGSNLHQPQHF. Supplemented by reference TRBV7-8 and TRBJ1-5, the full variable domain reads GAGVSQSPRYKVAKRGQDVALRCDPISGHVSLFWYQQALGQGPEFLTYFQNEAQLDKSGLPSDRFFAERPEGSVSTLKIQRTQQEDSAVYLCASSFTGGSNLHQPQHFGDGTRLSIL.

This chain joins TRBV5-5 and TRBJ2-1; unclear D gene. V lost 4 bases and J lost 7, with 12 bases in between. Germline V gives CDR1 SGHKS, CDR2 YYEKEE (reference sequence). The CDR3 runs to 13 residues. In DNA, the CDR3 is TGTGCCAGCAGCCCCTACGCGGAGAATGAGCAGTTCTTC. Encoded protein: CASSPYAENEQFF.

The V gene is TRBV12-1, the J gene TRBJ1-6; the table assigns TRBD1, which was not confirmed against the DNA. TRBV12-1 is an annotated pseudogene. The CDR3 has 16 residues. CDR3 coding DNA: TGTGCCAGCAGCCCGGTGACAGCGCCTTATAATTCACCCCTCCACTTT. The encoded protein is CASSPVTAPYNSPLHF.

The chain is built from TRBV4-1 and TRBJ2-7, with TRBD1 matching 7 bases. Germline-derived CDR1 and CDR2 are MGHRA and YSYEKL. The ends lost 3 bases at V and 2 bases at J; junction bases unmatched: 10. The CDR3 has 16 amino acids. The DNA of the CDR3 is TGCGCCAGCAGCCACCCCAATCCGGGACAGACCTACGAGCAGTACTTC. Protein product: CASSHPNPGQTYEQYF.

The V call is TRBV4-1, the J call TRBJ2-1; D ambiguous. V lost 2 bases and J lost 8, with 10 bases in between. Per the germline V gene, CDR1 is MGHRA and CDR2 is YSYEKL. The CDR3 spans 13 residues. CDR3 DNA: TGCGCCAGCAGCCAAAAGATAGTGTATGAGCAGTTCTTC. It codes for CASSQKIVYEQFF.

This clone has a handful of counts. This chain uses TRBV9 with TRBJ2-3; no clear D gene. Germline loops: CDR1 SGDLS, CDR2 YYNGEE. Trimming stripped 3 bases from V and 3 bases from J, with 5 bases between. This CDR3 comprises 12 residues. CDR3 sequence reads: CASSAPTDTQYF. The DNA for the CDR3 is TGTGCCAGCAGCGCCCCGACAGATACGCAGTATTTT.

V is TRBV29-1 and J is TRBJ2-1, with 8 bases matching TRBD2. The CDR3 runs 14 residues. Germline-derived CDR1 and CDR2 are SQVTM and ANQGSEA. After removal of 7 bases from V and 3 bases from J, the junction contained 8 bases not matched to a gene. CDR3 region: CSGTAGVGYNEQFF. The CDR3 nucleotides read TGCAGCGGGACAGCGGGAGTCGGCTACAATGAGCAGTTCTTC.

The chain employs TRBV28 and TRBJ1-2; D perhaps matches TRBD1 (6 bases). This CDR3 comprises 15 residues. V lost 2 bases and J lost 4, with 14 bases in between. CDR1 is MDHEN, CDR2 SYDVKM, per germline. In DNA form, the CDR3 reads TGTGCCAGCAGTTTAGGATTCCAGGGGAGCTATGGCTACACCTTC. Its translation: CASSLGFQGSYGYTF.

The chain recombines TRBV25-1 with TRBJ2-3, with 7 bases identical to TRBD2. CDR1 and CDR2 from the germline V gene are MGHDK and SYGVNS. J was trimmed by 2 bases and V by 2 bases; bases with no gene match: 13. This CDR3 region has 18 residues. The CDR3: CASSEKGASGTSTDTQYF. CDR3 DNA: TGTGCCAGCAGTGAAAAAGGGGCTAGCGGCACCTCCACAGATACGCAGTATTTT.

This chain joins TRBV15 and TRBJ1-5; TRBD1 agrees at 8 bases. V was pared by 3 bases and J by 4 bases, with 2 bases of the junction left unmatched. The CDR3 extends over 14 amino acids. Per germline, CDR1 LNHNV and CDR2 YYDKDF (reference sequence). As DNA, the CDR3 is TGTGCCACCAGCAGGACAGGGGCTAATCAGCCCCAGCATTTT. Translating gives CATSRTGANQPQHF.

The chain uses TRBV15 and TRBJ2-1; tentative D call: TRBD1 (5 bases). Looked up from germline, CDR1 is LNHNV and CDR2 is YYDKDF (reference sequence). V was shortened by 5 bases and J by 13 bases, with 18 bases between the two germline ends. This CDR3 comprises 13 residues. The CDR3 DNA follows: TGTGCCACCAGCGGATTTGGGGCTAGTTCTCAGTTCTTC. This translates into CATSGFGASSQFF. Full variable domain (outside the CDR3, taken from reference TRBV15 and TRBJ2-1): DAMVIQNPRYQVTQFGKPVTLSCSQTLNHNVMYWYQQKSSQAPKLLFHYYDKDFNNEADTPDNFQSRRPNTSFCFLDIRSPGLGDTAMYLCATSGFGASSQFFGPGTRLTVL.

V is TRBV28 and J is TRBJ2-5, with 7 bases that match TRBD2. J gave up 4 bases and V 6 bases, and 2 bases lay outside the gene matches. The CDR3 totals 12 residues. CDR1 is MDHEN, CDR2 SYDVKM, per germline. DNA of the CDR3: TGTGCCAGCAGGGGAGGGAGAGAGACCCAGTACTTC. It codes for CASRGGRETQYF.

The rearrangement links TRBV5-1 to TRBJ1-1; TRBD1 matches at 8 bases. V lost 0 bases, J lost 4 bases, and 2 bases stayed unmatched. CDR1 is SGHRS and CDR2 is YFSETQ in the germline V gene. The CDR3 runs 14 residues. The CDR3 loop is CASSLGTGGTEAFF. The CDR3 DNA reads as TGCGCCAGCAGCTTGGGAACAGGGGGCACTGAAGCTTTCTTT.

This chain joins TRBV4-1 and TRBJ2-2; maybe TRBD2 (5 bases). The CDR3 sequence is 18 residues long. V was shortened by 4 bases and J by 4 bases, with 22 bases between the two germline ends. Germline V gene lookup returns CDR1 MGHRA and CDR2 YSYEKL. CDR3 region: CASSPRGADRSSTGELFF. The CDR3 region has the DNA TGCGCCAGCAGCCCCCGAGGAGCGGATAGAAGTAGCACCGGGGAGCTGTTTTTT.

The genes are TRBV5-6 and TRBJ2-7, with 7 bases aligning to TRBD1. The V and J ends lost 5 bases and 6 bases, in that order; junction bases with no gene match: 11. This CDR3 has 14 amino acids. Per the germline V gene, CDR1 is SGHDT and CDR2 is YYEEEE. CDR3 residues: CASRRRDSLFEQYF. The CDR3 DNA reads TGTGCCAGCAGGAGAAGGGACAGTTTGTTCGAGCAGTACTTC.

The chain recombines TRBV13 with TRBJ2-7, with TRBD2 matching over 9 bases. V was pared by 1 base and J by 4 bases, with 8 bases of the junction left unmatched. CDR3 size: 16 residues. CDR1 and CDR2 (germline): PRHDT, FYEKMQ (reference sequence). This CDR3 is CASSLEGEGLAYEQYF. The DNA for the CDR3 is TGTGCCAGCAGCTTAGAGGGGGAGGGACTAGCTTACGAGCAGTACTTC.

This clone was counted a single time. The J gene is TRBJ2-1, the V gene TRBV5-6; 12 bases align to TRBD1. CDR3 length equals 16 residues. Germline V gives CDR1 SGHDT, CDR2 YYEEEE. V trimming: 2 bases; J trimming: 5 bases; junction bases outside the gene matches: 5. CDR3 residues: CASSFLGQGAHNEQFF. The CDR3 DNA is TGTGCCAGCAGCTTTCTGGGACAGGGGGCCCACAATGAGCAGTTCTTC.

The chain uses TRBV5-1 and TRBJ2-3; 9 bases line up with TRBD2. This CDR3 contains 14 residues. In germline, CDR1 is SGHRS, CDR2 YFSETQ. J gave up 4 bases and V 6 bases, and 6 bases lay outside the gene matches. The CDR3 reads CASKRLAVADTQYF. In DNA form, the CDR3 reads TGCGCCAGCAAGCGACTAGCGGTAGCAGATACGCAGTATTTT.

This clone was seen once. The chain carries TRBV12-5 and TRBJ2-7, with TRBD2 matching over 10 bases. The CDR3 runs to 15 residues. CDR1 and CDR2 (germline): LGHNT, FRNRAP. Trimming cost V 4 bases and J 4 bases; bases outside gene matches: 7. The CDR3 loop reads CASGCIAGGWYEQYF. The DNA for the CDR3 is TGTGCTAGTGGTTGCATAGCGGGAGGTTGGTACGAGCAGTACTTC. The full variable domain, in which reference TRBV12-5 and TRBJ2-7 provide the parts outside the CDR3, is DARVTQTPRHKVTEMGQEVTMRCQPILGHNTVFWYRQTMMQGLELLAYFRNRAPLDDSGMPKDRFSAEMPDATLATLKIQPSEPRDSAVYFCASGCIAGGWYEQYFGPGTRLTVT.

The chain employs TRBV19 and TRBJ2-7, with 7 bases fitting TRBD1. Germline V gene lookup returns CDR1 LNHDA and CDR2 SQIVND (reference sequence). V lost 5 bases to trimming and J lost 3 bases; unmatched junction nucleotides: 4. CDR3 length equals 13 residues. Written as DNA, the CDR3 is TGTGCCAGTAGTCCCAGACAGGGCTACGAGCAGTACTTC. This gives the protein CASSPRQGYEQYF.

The chain carries TRBV2 and TRBJ2-2; the D is unclear. Germline lookup yields CDR1 SNHLY and CDR2 FYNNEI. The CDR3 totals 13 residues. Deletions cut 7 bases from V and 4 bases from J, with 10 bases between. The CDR3 DNA reads as TGTGCCAGCATGGTGGAGCCCACCGGGGAGCTGTTTTTT. Translating gives CASMVEPTGELFF. Together with reference TRBV2 and TRBJ2-2, the CDR3 gives the full variable domain: EPEVTQTPSHQVTQMGQEVILRCVPISNHLYFYWYRQILGQKVEFLVSFYNNEISEKSEIFDDQFSVERPDGSNFTLKIRSTKLEDSAMYFCASMVEPTGELFFGEGSRLTVL.